What follows are 26 T cell receptor beta chains derived from one specimen sequenced in a study of blood T cell repertoires in COVID-19. TCRdb keeps only in-frame clones here, not all; method: immunoSEQ multiplex PCR. The sample includes about 480,000 clones, around 88% of them seen just once. Material: peripheral blood. The source is a woman aged 50 to 65 with COVID-19, enrolled during active disease.

The V call is TRBV9, the J call TRBJ1-2; unclear D gene. Trimming pared 1 base from V and 0 bases from J, leaving 7 bases between. The germline V gene encodes CDR1 SGDLS and CDR2 YYNGEE. CDR3 length: 14 amino acids. Written as DNA, the CDR3 is TGTGCCAGCAGCGTAACGGGAACTAACTATGGCTACACCTTC. It translates to CASSVTGTNYGYTF.

The V gene is TRBV24-1, the J gene TRBJ2-1; 10 positions match TRBD1. Germline V gene lookup returns CDR1 KGHDR and CDR2 SFDVKD. J was trimmed by 10 bases and V by 4 bases; bases with no gene match: 12. This CDR3 is 16 amino acids long. In DNA, the CDR3 is TGTGCCACCAGTGACTCCGGGACAGGGGTGTACAGGGAGCAGTTCTTC. It encodes CATSDSGTGVYREQFF.

The chain couples TRBV15 to TRBJ2-3; TRBD2 might be the D (6 bases). Deletions cut 6 bases from V and 4 bases from J, with 11 bases between. Germline assignment: CDR1 LNHNV and CDR2 YYDKDF (reference sequence). This CDR3 contains 13 residues. The CDR3 coding sequence is TGTGCCACCAGGGCCCCTAGCGCAGATACGCAGTATTTT. This gives the protein CATRAPSADTQYF.

The V gene is TRBV6-1, the J gene TRBJ2-2, with 7 bases identical to TRBD2. Per germline, CDR1 MNHNS and CDR2 SASEGT. The length of the CDR3 is 16 residues. V was clipped by 3 bases and J by 1 base; unmatched bases: 5. The CDR3 spells CASSEGGGGNTGELFF. The CDR3 DNA reads as TGTGCCAGCAGTGAGGGGGGGGGAGGGAACACCGGGGAGCTGTTTTTT.

The DNA for the CDR3 is TGCAGCGTTGAACTTTTGAACACTGAAGCTTTCTTT. It is translated as CSVELLNTEAFF. The chain has TRBV29-1 and TRBJ1-1; D is uncertain. Trimming took 2 bases from V and 0 from J, leaving 4 bases between them. The length of the CDR3 is 12 residues. Germline loops: CDR1 SQVTM, CDR2 ANQGSEA.

The V call is TRBV3-1 (or the pseudogene TRBV3-2), the J call TRBJ1-1; 8 bases match TRBD1. Germline assignment: CDR1 LGHDT and CDR2 YNNKEL (reference sequence). V lost 4 bases to trimming and J lost 11 bases; unmatched junction nucleotides: 12. This CDR3 is 14 amino acids long. The CDR3 loop is CASSPSAGGVGAFF. DNA of the CDR3: TGTGCCAGCAGCCCGTCGGCAGGGGGCGTTGGCGCTTTCTTT.

The gene calls are TRBV10-1 and TRBJ2-1; TRBD2 matches 11 bases. The V and J ends lost 2 bases and 7 bases, in that order; junction bases with no gene match: 7. Germline loops: CDR1 WNHNN, CDR2 SYGVQD (reference sequence). The CDR3 runs to 16 residues. The CDR3 bases are TGCGCCAGCAGTGAGAGGTCGGCTAGCGGGGGGAATGAGCAGTTCTTC. Translating it yields CASSERSASGGNEQFF.

The rearrangement joins TRBV6-5 to TRBJ1-3; a possible D gene is TRBD1 (6 bases). Germline CDR1 is MNHEY and CDR2 is SVGAGI. V was shortened by 8 bases and J by 0 bases, with 14 bases between the two germline ends. The CDR3 runs to 15 residues. The CDR3 bases are TGTGCCAGCGACAGGACTGGTCTCTCTGGAAACACCATATATTTT. It codes for CASDRTGLSGNTIYF.

The genes are TRBV11-3 and TRBJ2-7, with TRBD2 as a possible D gene (5 bases). V was shortened by 5 bases and J by 3 bases, with 8 bases between the two germline ends. CDR1 and CDR2 (germline): SGHNT, YENEEA. The CDR3 is 12 residues long. The chain's CDR3 is CASSQEGYEQYF. In DNA, the CDR3 is TGTGCCAGCAGCCAAGAGGGCTACGAGCAGTACTTC.

The chain has TRBV9 and TRBJ1-2, with D possibly being TRBD1 (6 bases). The V gene lost 8 bases and the J gene lost 6 bases, with 8 bases spanning the gap. The CDR3 runs 10 residues. Germline assignment: CDR1 SGDLS and CDR2 YYNGEE. CDR3 protein: CASTGNGYTF. The CDR3 DNA is TGTGCCAGTACAGGGAATGGCTACACCTTC. The whole variable domain, filled in from reference TRBV9 and TRBJ1-2, reads DSGVTQTPKHLITATGQRVTLRCSPRSGDLSVYWYQQSLDQGLQFLIQYYNGEERAKGNILERFSAQQFPDLHSELNLSSLELGDSALYFCASTGNGYTFGSGTRLTVV.

The chain links TRBV6-1 to TRBJ2-4, with 11 bases matching TRBD1. Germline V gives CDR1 MNHNS, CDR2 SASEGT. The CDR3 consists of 17 residues. V shed 4 bases, J shed 6 bases, and the junction held 11 bases outside the gene matches. This CDR3 reads CASSATGTGGSRNIQYF. The DNA for the CDR3 is TGTGCCAGCAGTGCCACCGGGACAGGGGGAAGTAGAAACATTCAGTACTTC.

CDR3 residues: CASSGFRADYNSPLHF. CDR3 in DNA: TGTGCCAGCAGTGGATTCAGGGCCGACTATAATTCACCCCTCCACTTT. The rearrangement joins TRBV2 to TRBJ1-6; weak D call: TRBD1 (5 bases). This CDR3 has 16 amino acids. Germline values: CDR1 SNHLY, CDR2 FYNNEI. V lost 4 bases and J lost 3, with 13 bases in between.

The J gene is TRBJ1-3, the V gene TRBV30; weak D call: TRBD1 (6 bases). This CDR3 is 13 amino acids long. V was pared by 6 bases and J by 0 bases, with 9 bases between. Germline V gives CDR1 GTSNPN, CDR2 SVGIG (reference sequence). The CDR3 DNA sequence: TGTGCCTGCGTACAGGGCTCTGGAAACACCATATATTTT. It is translated as CACVQGSGNTIYF. Full variable domain (remainder filled in from reference TRBV30 and TRBJ1-3): SQTIHQWPATLVQPVGSPLSLECTVEGTSNPNLYWYRQAAGRGLQLLFYSVGIGQISSEVPQNLSASRPQDRQFILSSKKLLLSDSGFYLCACVQGSGNTIYFGEGSWLTVV.

This chain connects TRBV3-1 (or the pseudogene TRBV3-2) to TRBJ1-1; TRBD1 is a possible D gene (5 bases). The CDR3 is 19 residues long. Between the trimmed V and J ends, which lost 4 bases and 1 base, there was a span of 25 bases. The germline V gene has CDR1 LGHDT and CDR2 YNNKEL (reference sequence). CDR3 region: CASSPTQIRLTDSNTEAFF. CDR3 nucleotide sequence: TGTGCCAGCAGCCCAACACAGATAAGACTGACAGACTCGAACACTGAAGCTTTCTTT.

CDR3 sequence reads: CASRSGGGTDTQYF. The CDR3 coding sequence is TGTGCCAGCCGGAGCGGGGGAGGCACAGATACGCAGTATTTT. The chain carries TRBV6-5 and TRBJ2-3; 8 nucleotides line up with TRBD2. After removal of 8 bases from V and 1 base from J, the junction contained 5 bases not matched to a gene. Germline loops: CDR1 MNHEY, CDR2 SVGAGI. The CDR3 consists of 14 residues.

This chain connects TRBV2 to TRBJ2-7, with unresolved D. Germline loops: CDR1 SNHLY, CDR2 FYNNEI. CDR3 size: 15 residues. The V gene lost 6 bases and the J gene lost 0 bases, with 15 bases spanning the gap. The CDR3 DNA follows: TGTGCCAGCAGACGGTTAGCTCCCCGCTCCTACGAGCAGTACTTC. Protein: CASRRLAPRSYEQYF.

The chain couples TRBV30 to TRBJ2-7, with D perhaps matching TRBD1 (5 bases). The CDR3 consists of 13 residues. Trimming cost V 2 bases and J 3 bases, with 11 bases left between them. Germline V lookup: CDR1 GTSNPN, CDR2 SVGIG (reference sequence). The CDR3 DNA is TGTGCCTGGAGTCTACAGGACCTCTACGAGCAGTACTTC. This translates into CAWSLQDLYEQYF.

The V and J genes are TRBV13 and TRBJ1-1, with D uncertain. With 3 bases removed from V and 7 bases from J, the gap between germline ends came to 6 bases. In germline, CDR1 is PRHDT, CDR2 FYEKMQ (reference sequence). CDR3 length equals 11 residues. CDR3 nucleotide sequence: TGTGCCAGCAGCTTCGGGGTTGAAGCTTTCTTT. Its translation: CASSFGVEAFF.

The chain has TRBV19 and TRBJ1-4; TRBD1 matches at 7 bases. Germline CDR1 LNHDA, CDR2 SQIVND (reference sequence). The V segment lost 11 bases and the J segment 7 bases; nucleotides outside the gene matches: 22. CDR3 length: 17 residues. The CDR3 region is CADPPGTDIPRGEKLFF. The CDR3 DNA sequence: TGTGCCGACCCCCCCGGGACAGATATCCCCCGGGGTGAAAAACTGTTTTTT.

The gene calls are TRBV28 and TRBJ2-7, with D perhaps matching TRBD2 (6 bases). Trimming left V 9 bases short and J 0 bases short, with 15 bases between. CDR1 and CDR2 (germline): MDHEN, SYDVKM. This CDR3 contains 14 residues. The CDR3 sequence: CARVEEGPSYEQYF. In DNA, the CDR3 is TGTGCCAGAGTAGAGGAGGGGCCCTCCTACGAGCAGTACTTC. The variable domain in full, with the rest retrieved from reference TRBV28 and TRBJ2-7, is DVKVTQSSRYLVKRTGEKVFLECVQDMDHENMFWYRQDPGLGLRLIYFSYDVKMKEKGDIPEGYSVSREKKERFSLILESASTNQTSMYLCARVEEGPSYEQYFGPGTRLTVT.

The chain joins TRBV5-4 to TRBJ2-1; D might be TRBD1 (6 bases). The V end was cut by 3 bases, the J end by 1 base, with 14 bases between. Germline V lookup: CDR1 SGHNT, CDR2 YYREEE (reference sequence). This CDR3 region has 16 residues. The CDR3 region is CASSSKQGFSYNEQFF. As DNA, the CDR3 is TGTGCCAGCAGCTCCAAACAGGGCTTTTCCTACAATGAGCAGTTCTTC. The entire variable domain, with the rest obtained from reference TRBV5-4 and TRBJ2-1, is as follows: ETGVTQSPTHLIKTRGQQVTLRCSSQSGHNTVSWYQQALGQGPQFIFQYYREEENGRGNFPPRFSGLQFPNYSSELNVNALELDDSALYLCASSSKQGFSYNEQFFGPGTRLTVL.

The V call is TRBV9, the J call TRBJ1-1; TRBD1 is a possible D gene (6 bases). CDR1 and CDR2 (germline): SGDLS, YYNGEE. V lost 3 bases and J 4 bases, leaving 10 bases between the germline ends. The CDR3 contains 13 residues. The CDR3 region is CASSGGQTTEAFF. The DNA of the CDR3 is TGTGCCAGCAGCGGGGGACAAACCACTGAAGCTTTCTTT.

The V call is TRBV30, the J call TRBJ1-3, with 7 nucleotides matching TRBD1. This CDR3 contains 14 residues. CDR1 is GTSNPN, CDR2 SVGIG, per germline (reference sequence). V trimming: 3 bases; J trimming: 4 bases; junction bases outside the gene matches: 6. Written as DNA, the CDR3 is TGTGCCTGGAGGGGACAGTCCGTCGGAAACACCATATATTTT. Protein: CAWRGQSVGNTIYF. The full variable domain, rest sourced from reference TRBV30 and TRBJ1-3, is SQTIHQWPATLVQPVGSPLSLECTVEGTSNPNLYWYRQAAGRGLQLLFYSVGIGQISSEVPQNLSASRPQDRQFILSSKKLLLSDSGFYLCAWRGQSVGNTIYFGEGSWLTVV.

This clone appeared once. V and J are TRBV6-5 and TRBJ2-7; D might be TRBD1 (6 bases). V gave up 0 bases and J gave up 6 bases, with 9 bases separating them. In germline, CDR1 is MNHEY, CDR2 SVGAGI. The CDR3 consists of 13 residues. The CDR3 DNA reads as TGTGCCAGCAGTTACTCGATCAGGGGCGAGCAGTACTTC. Its translation: CASSYSIRGEQYF.

The CDR3 DNA sequence: TGTGCCAGCAGCCAAGCCGGGAGAGGCTACACCTTC. Amino acid sequence: CASSQAGRGYTF. The chain is built from TRBV3-1 (or the pseudogene TRBV3-2) and TRBJ1-2; D is undetermined. Germline V CDR1 and CDR2: LGHDT, YNNKEL (reference sequence). The germline V and J ends were trimmed by 1 base and 8 bases, with 8 bases remaining between them. The CDR3 spans 12 residues.

The table lists this clone with a count of one. The CDR3 protein is CASTPDSSYEQYF. The CDR3 region has the DNA TGTGCCAGCACCCCGGACAGTTCCTACGAGCAGTACTTC. This sequence joins TRBV12-3 or TRBV12-4 and TRBJ2-7; D may be TRBD1 (6 bases). Trimming pared 7 bases from V and 1 base from J, leaving 11 bases between. This CDR3 is 13 amino acids long.